The 10 T cell receptor beta chains below come from one sample, sequenced in a study of beta chain features in type 1 diabetes. Expressed TCRB transcripts got sequenced, as all isolated RNA was reverse transcribed. Using immunoSEQ multiplex PCR, the repertoire was profiled, and TCRdb retains in-frame clones only, with some absent. Altogether just over 450,000 clones are present, approximately 30% being singletons, with the ten largest covering about 0.065%. Source material: naive CD4+ T cells from blood. The receptors here all came from a man aged 18 to 29 in good health.

This clone appeared a few times. The chain carries TRBV9 and TRBJ2-1; D is unclear. This CDR3 is built from 15 residues. Germline CDR1 is SGDLS and CDR2 is YYNGEE. The V gene lost 4 bases and the J gene lost 2 bases, with 13 bases spanning the gap. The CDR3 DNA sequence: TGTGCCAGCAGCCGTGGCGACACCCCCTACAATGAGCAGTTCTTC. It translates to CASSRGDTPYNEQFF.

This clone has a handful of counts. The genes are TRBV30 and TRBJ1-2; the match to TRBD1 covers 7 bases. The germline V gene has CDR1 GTSNPN and CDR2 SVGIG (reference sequence). V was pared by 3 bases and J by 4 bases, with 5 bases of the junction left unmatched. The CDR3 length is 13 residues. CDR3 in DNA: TGTGCCTGGAGGGGTACAGGGGCCTATGGCTACACCTTC. Its translation: CAWRGTGAYGYTF.

This chain connects TRBV5-4 to TRBJ2-3; TRBD1 aligns across 9 bases. Per the germline V gene, CDR1 is SGHNT and CDR2 is YYREEE (reference sequence). The J segment lost 0 bases and the V segment lost 7 bases, leaving 6 bases of the junction unmatched. The CDR3 covers 15 residues. CDR3 sequence (DNA): TGTGCCAGCGGACAGGGGCCATCTAGCACAGATACGCAGTATTTT. Protein: CASGQGPSSTDTQYF.

The V call is TRBV7-8, the J call TRBJ2-5; TRBD2 might be the D (5 bases). This CDR3 has 17 amino acids. Trimming removed 5 bases from V and 1 base from J, with 20 bases in between. Germline CDR1 and CDR2: SGHVS and FQNEAQ. DNA for the CDR3: TGTGCCAGCAGCCCCGAGGAGGCGGTACTATCCCAAGAGACCCAGTACTTC. Its protein product is CASSPEEAVLSQETQYF.

CDR3 residues: CASSIGLAGGIGELFF. CDR3 nucleotides: TGTGCCAGTAGTATAGGACTAGCGGGAGGTATCGGGGAGCTGTTTTTT. The chain is built from TRBV19 and TRBJ2-2; the match to TRBD2 covers 13 bases. CDR3 size: 16 residues. Germline lookup yields CDR1 LNHDA and CDR2 SQIVND (reference sequence). V shed 1 base, J shed 7 bases, and the junction held 3 bases outside the gene matches.

The chain has TRBV29-1 and TRBJ2-7, with TRBD1 matching 8 bases. There are 16 residues in the CDR3. V trimming: 1 base; J trimming: 2 bases; junction bases outside the gene matches: 10. The germline gives CDR1 SQVTM, CDR2 ANQGSEA. The CDR3, as DNA: TGCAGCGTTGAAGCCGACAGGGGCCCTGGGACCTACGAGCAGTACTTC. Its protein product is CSVEADRGPGTYEQYF.

The rearrangement uses TRBV5-4 and TRBJ2-5; D remains unclear. CDR3 size: 13 residues. Trimming took 4 bases from V and 5 from J, leaving 12 bases between them. From germline, CDR1 is SGHNT and CDR2 YYREEE (reference sequence). CDR3 loop: CASSRAREETQYF. Here the CDR3 DNA reads TGTGCCAGCAGCCGGGCCCGAGAGGAGACCCAGTACTTC.

The chain combines TRBV30 with TRBJ1-5; TRBD1 is a possible D gene (6 bases). The CDR3 loop spans 13 amino acids. Germline lookup yields CDR1 GTSNPN and CDR2 SVGIG (reference sequence). V was shortened by 4 bases and J by 5 bases, with 12 bases between the two germline ends. The CDR3 DNA is TGTGCCTGGAACAGGGACGGGGATCAGCCCCAGCATTTT. Protein product: CAWNRDGDQPQHF.

This clone was observed a handful of times. The chain carries TRBV4-2 and TRBJ2-3; 9 bases line up with TRBD1. Trimming took 4 bases from V and 4 from J; bases not matched to a gene: 12. CDR1 and CDR2 (germline): LGHNA, YNFKEQ. The CDR3 sequence is 17 residues long. CDR3: CASSLGSGQGIADTQYF. Written as DNA, the CDR3 is TGTGCCAGCAGCCTGGGATCCGGACAGGGGATCGCAGATACGCAGTATTTT.

This clone turned up a few times. V usage is TRBV25-1 and J usage is TRBJ2-5; 11 bases map to TRBD2. This CDR3 has 16 residues. CDR1 and CDR2 from the germline V gene are MGHDK and SYGVNS. V lost 6 bases to trimming and J lost 4 bases; unmatched junction nucleotides: 10. This CDR3 reads CASRGSGRAFRETQYF. The CDR3 region has the DNA TGTGCCAGCAGGGGTAGCGGGAGGGCGTTTCGAGAGACCCAGTACTTC.